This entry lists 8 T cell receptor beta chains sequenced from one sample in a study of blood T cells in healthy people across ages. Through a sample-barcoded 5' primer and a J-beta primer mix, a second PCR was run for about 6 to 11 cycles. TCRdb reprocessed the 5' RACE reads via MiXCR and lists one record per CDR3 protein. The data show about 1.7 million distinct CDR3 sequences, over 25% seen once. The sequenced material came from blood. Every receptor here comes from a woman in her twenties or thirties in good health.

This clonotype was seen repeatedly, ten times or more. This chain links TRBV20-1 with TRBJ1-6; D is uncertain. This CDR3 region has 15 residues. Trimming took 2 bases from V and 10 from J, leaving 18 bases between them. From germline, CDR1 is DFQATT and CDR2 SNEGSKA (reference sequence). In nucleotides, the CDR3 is TGCAGTGCTAGACGCCGCGAGGCCACCGGATCACCCCTCCACTTT. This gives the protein CSARRREATGSPLHF.

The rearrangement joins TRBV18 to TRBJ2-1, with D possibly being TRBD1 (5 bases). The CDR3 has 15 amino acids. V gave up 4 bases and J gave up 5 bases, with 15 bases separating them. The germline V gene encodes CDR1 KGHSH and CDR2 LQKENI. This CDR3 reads CASSRSGRANNEQFF. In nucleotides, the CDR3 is TGTGCCAGCTCACGTTCGGGCAGGGCCAACAATGAGCAGTTCTTC.

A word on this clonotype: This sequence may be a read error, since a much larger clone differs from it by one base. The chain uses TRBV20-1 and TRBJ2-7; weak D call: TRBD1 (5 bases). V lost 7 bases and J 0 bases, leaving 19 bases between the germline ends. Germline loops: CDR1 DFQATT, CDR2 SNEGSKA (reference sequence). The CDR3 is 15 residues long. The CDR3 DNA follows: TGCAGTGTTGGATCGAACAGGAGAGGCTCCTACGAGCAGTACTTC. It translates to CSVGSNRRGSYEQYF.

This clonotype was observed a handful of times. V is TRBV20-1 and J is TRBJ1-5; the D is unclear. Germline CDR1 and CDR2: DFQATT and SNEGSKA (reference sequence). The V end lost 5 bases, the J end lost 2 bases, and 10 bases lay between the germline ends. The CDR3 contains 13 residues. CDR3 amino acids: CSAFTSGNQPQHF. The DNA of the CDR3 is TGCAGTGCTTTTACCTCGGGCAATCAGCCCCAGCATTTT.

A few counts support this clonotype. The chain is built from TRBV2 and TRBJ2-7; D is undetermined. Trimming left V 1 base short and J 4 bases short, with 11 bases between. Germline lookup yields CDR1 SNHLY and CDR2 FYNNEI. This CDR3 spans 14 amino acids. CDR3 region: CASSEGTQGYEQYF. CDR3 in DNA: TGTGCCAGCAGTGAAGGGACCCAAGGGTACGAGCAGTACTTC.

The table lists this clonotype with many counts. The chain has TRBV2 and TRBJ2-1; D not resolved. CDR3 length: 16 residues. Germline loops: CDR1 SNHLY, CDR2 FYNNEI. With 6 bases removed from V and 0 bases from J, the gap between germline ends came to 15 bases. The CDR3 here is CASSEETLSSYNEQFF. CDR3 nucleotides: TGTGCCAGCAGCGAGGAAACTCTAAGCTCCTACAATGAGCAGTTCTTC.

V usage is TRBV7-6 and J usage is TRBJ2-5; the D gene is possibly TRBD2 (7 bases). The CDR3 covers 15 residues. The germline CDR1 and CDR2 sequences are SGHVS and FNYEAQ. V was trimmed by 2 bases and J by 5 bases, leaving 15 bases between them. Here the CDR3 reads CASSLRWGGGETQYF. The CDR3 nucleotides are TGTGCCAGCAGCTTACGCTGGGGGGGCGGGGAGACCCAGTACTTC.

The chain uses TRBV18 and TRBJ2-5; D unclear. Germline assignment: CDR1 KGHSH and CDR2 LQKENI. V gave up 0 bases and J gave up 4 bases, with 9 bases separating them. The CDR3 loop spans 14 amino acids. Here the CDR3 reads CASSPPEAVETQYF. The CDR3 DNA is TGTGCCAGCTCACCACCTGAGGCAGTAGAGACCCAGTACTTC. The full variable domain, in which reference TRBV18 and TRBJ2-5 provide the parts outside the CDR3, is NAGVMQNPRHLVRRRGQEARLRCSPMKGHSHVYWYRQLPEEGLKFMVYLQKENIIDESGMPKERFSAEFPKEGPSILRIQQVVRGDSAAYFCASSPPEAVETQYFGPGTRLLVL.